This T cell receptor (beta chain) is from a study of blood T cell repertoires in COVID-19. Trimming stripped 6 bases from V and 6 bases from J, with 17 bases between. The CDR3 contains 14 residues. Germline CDR1 is MNHEY and CDR2 is SVGEGT. Profiled with immunoSEQ multiplex PCR; TCRdb holds only in-frame clones, not every one. The data show some 58,000 clones, over 70% seen once. The sequence was collected from a human donor in a cohort sampled during active COVID-19. The specimen was peripheral blood. The rearrangement links TRBV6-2 or TRBV6-3 to TRBJ1-2; weak D call: TRBD1 (5 bases). The CDR3 DNA is TGTGCCAGCAGCCCACGGGGGGTCTTGAATGGCTACACCTTC. Translating gives CASSPRGVLNGYTF.